This TCR beta chain comes out of a study of T cells in Graves' hyperthyroidism and ophthalmopathy. PBMCs were obtained from 10 ml fresh peripheral blood. It was RNA transcripts that yielded the amplified TCR beta CDR3 regions. The HTBI primer set drove a first-round RT-PCR of the TCR CDR3. TCRdb reanalysed the multiplex PCR reads using MiXCR and keeps one entry per CDR3 protein. Of fewer than 250,000 distinct CDR3 sequences detected, roughly 15% appear once; the ten largest clones hold 28%. The sample holds many counts of this clonotype. Losses at the gene ends were 3 bases for V and 0 bases for J; bases not matched to a gene: 7. The V gene's germline CDR1 is MNHEY and CDR2 SMNVEV (reference sequence). This CDR3 has 16 residues.

This TCR came from a woman aged 18-29 years with Graves' ophthalmopathy. The chain carries TRBV27 and TRBJ2-7, with 8 bases that match TRBD1. What was sequenced was blood. The CDR3: CASSFRRGQGSYEQYF. The CDR3 bases are TGTGCCAGCAGTTTTCGGAGAGGACAGGGCTCCTACGAGCAGTACTTC.